This is a list of T cell receptor beta chains from one sample in a study of blood T cell repertoires in COVID-19. Produced via immunoSEQ multiplex PCR; TCRdb's table is partial and in-frame only. There are 250,000 or so clones in the sample; about 90% occur only once, and 5.5% to 8% lies in the top ten. Sequences were obtained from peripheral blood. The source is a man in his sixties with acute or convalescent COVID-19. Both conserved end residues are part of each CDR3. A D gene is named only where the DNA matches it firmly. The listing skips clone size in some rows; elsewhere it reads once, few, many or a size class.

>-|TRBV2|-|TRBJ2-3
CASSDGRAVDTDTQYF
TGTGCCAGCAGTGATGGCAGGGCGGTGGATACCGATACGCAGTATTTT
>-|TRBV6-2/TRBV6-3|-|TRBJ2-3
CASSPRTPRTDTQYF
TGTGCCAGCAGTCCACGGACACCTCGGACAGATACGCAGTATTTT
>-|TRBV5-5|-|TRBJ2-7
CASSLQGSYEQYF
TGTGCCAGCAGCTTGCAGGGATCCTACGAGCAGTACTTC
>-|TRBV5-1|-|TRBJ2-5
CASSFKEGRETQYF
TGCGCCAGCAGCTTTAAGGAGGGTCGAGAGACCCAGTACTTC
>-|TRBV5-5|TRBD2|TRBJ2-7
CASSRETSGSYEQYF
TGTGCCAGCAGCCGTGAGACTAGCGGGAGCTACGAGCAGTACTTC
>-|TRBV11-3|-|TRBJ1-2
CASSLAGTIFDGYTF
TGTGCCAGCAGCTTAGCAGGGACTATTTTTGATGGCTACACCTTC
>-|TRBV5-1|-|TRBJ2-5
CASSPRPGNGETQYF
TGCGCCAGCAGCCCTCGGCCAGGGAATGGGGAGACCCAGTACTTC
>few|TRBV25-1|-|TRBJ1-3
CASTSRDGNTIYF
TGTGCCAGCACAAGCAGGGATGGAAACACCATATATTTT
>-|TRBV11-3|-|TRBJ2-2
CASKTYTGELFF
TGTGCCAGCAAAACATACACCGGGGAGCTGTTTTTT
>-|TRBV6-1|-|TRBJ2-7
CASSDPGSYEQYF
TGTGCCAGCAGTGATCCCGGGTCCTACGAGCAGTACTTC
>-|TRBV6-6|TRBD1|TRBJ1-4
CASSYITGGKEKLFF
TGTGCCAGCAGTTACATAACAGGGGGGAAAGAAAAACTGTTTTTT
>-|TRBV4-3|TRBD1|TRBJ2-7
CASSSNPGGTYEQYF
TGCGCCAGCAGTTCGAACCCAGGGGGCACCTACGAGCAGTACTTC
>few|TRBV12-5|-|TRBJ2-3
CASGLSERDTQYF
TGTGCTAGTGGTTTGTCGGAGCGAGATACGCAGTATTTT
>-|TRBV27|-|TRBJ2-1
CASSFSLYNEQFF
TGTGCCAGCAGTTTCTCCCTCTACAATGAGCAGTTCTTC
>once|TRBV5-1|TRBD2|TRBJ2-6
CASSLNGRTGANVLTF
TGCGCCAGCAGCTTGAACGGGAGGACTGGGGCCAACGTCCTGACTTTC
>-|TRBV6-5|-|TRBJ1-5
CASSFSTETGQPQHF
TGTGCCAGCAGTTTTTCTACCGAAACTGGTCAGCCCCAGCATTTT
>-|TRBV30|-|TRBJ1-1
CAWSAYTGLVTEAFF
TGTGCCTGGAGTGCTTACACAGGCCTAGTCACTGAAGCTTTCTTT
>once|TRBV4-2|-|TRBJ1-2
CASSQDSGQGKIPSYGYTF
TGTGCCAGCAGCCAAGATTCAGGGCAGGGGAAGATCCCCTCCTATGGCTACACCTTC
>-|TRBV2|TRBD1|TRBJ2-3
CAGRPRRGPGTDTQYF
TGTGCCGGCCGGCCTAGAAGGGGGCCCGGGACAGATACGCAGTATTTT
>-|TRBV7-9|TRBD1|TRBJ2-7
CASSFRTGGANEQYF
TGTGCCAGCAGCTTTCGGACAGGGGGCGCGAATGAGCAGTACTTC
>-|TRBV7-9|TRBD1|TRBJ2-2
CASSLDRGTNTGELFF
TGTGCCAGCAGCCTGGACAGGGGTACGAACACCGGGGAGCTGTTTTTT
>-|TRBV29-1|TRBD1|TRBJ1-1
CSVVSGGANTEAFF
TGCAGCGTTGTGTCAGGGGGCGCGAACACTGAAGCTTTCTTT
>-|TRBV15|-|TRBJ2-5
CATSRGNSGIETQYF
TGTGCCACCAGCAGAGGAAATAGCGGTATAGAGACCCAGTACTTC
>-|TRBV21-1|-|TRBJ2-3
CASSKPMADTQYF
TGTGCCAGCAGCAAACCGATGGCCGATACGCAGTATTTT
>-|TRBV5-4|-|TRBJ2-1
CASSLTAADNEQFF
TGTGCCAGCAGCTTAACTGCCGCTGACAATGAGCAGTTCTTC